This entry lists 24 T cell receptor beta chains sequenced from one sample in a study of blood T cell repertoires in COVID-19. Here immunoSEQ multiplex PCR was the method, and the copy in TCRdb shows in-frame clones only, minus some. Of roughly 110,000 clones in the sample, 75% to 90% were seen once. Source material: peripheral blood. The receptor source for this set is a woman in her sixties with COVID-19, enrolled during active disease.

The chain recombines TRBV4-2 with TRBJ1-6; D is unresolved. The V end lost 0 bases, the J end lost 9 bases, and 15 bases lay between the germline ends. The CDR3 consists of 16 residues. CDR1 and CDR2 (germline): LGHNA, YNFKEQ. The CDR3 loop reads CASSQDVGGVSSPLHF. The CDR3 nucleotides read TGTGCCAGCAGCCAAGATGTTGGAGGTGTGAGTTCACCCCTCCACTTT.

The V gene is TRBV7-2, the J gene TRBJ1-4, with TRBD1 matching over 10 bases. CDR1 is SGHTA and CDR2 is FQGNSA in the germline V gene. V was clipped by 5 bases and J by 7 bases; unmatched bases: 7. The CDR3 length is 15 residues. CDR3 amino acids: CASSLGTGEGEKLFF. The CDR3, as DNA: TGTGCCAGCAGCCTCGGGACAGGGGAGGGTGAAAAACTGTTTTTT.

This clone was observed a single time. The gene calls are TRBV14 and TRBJ1-2; 8 positions match TRBD1. With V trimmed by 2 bases and J by 7 bases, 12 bases remained unmatched. The CDR3 runs 16 residues. Germline V gene sequence: CDR1 SGHDN, CDR2 FVKESK. This CDR3 is CASSQRTGSAIFGYTF. The CDR3 nucleotides read TGTGCCAGCAGCCAACGGACAGGGTCAGCAATCTTTGGCTACACCTTC.

This clone was recorded only once. The gene calls are TRBV6-5 and TRBJ2-5; D is unresolved. V lost 5 bases to trimming and J lost 1 base, with 14 bases between them. CDR1 is MNHEY and CDR2 is SVGAGI in the germline V gene. The CDR3 spans 15 residues. CDR3 sequence: CASSPLFGSQETQYF. DNA of the CDR3: TGTGCCAGCAGTCCACTATTTGGGTCCCAAGAGACCCAGTACTTC.

The V and J genes are TRBV6-5 and TRBJ1-4; D ambiguous. The CDR3 spans 13 residues. The V and J ends lost 6 bases and 5 bases respectively, with 10 bases between them. CDR1 is MNHEY, CDR2 SVGAGI, per germline. This CDR3 is CASSLGANEKLFF. CDR3 coding DNA: TGTGCCAGCAGCCTCGGTGCGAATGAAAAACTGTTTTTT.

The J gene is TRBJ2-1, the V gene TRBV9, with unresolved D. V was clipped by 4 bases and J by 9 bases, with 14 bases between them. The CDR3 contains 13 residues. Germline values: CDR1 SGDLS, CDR2 YYNGEE. The CDR3 loop is CASSQAPRIEQFF. CDR3 coding DNA: TGTGCCAGCAGCCAGGCCCCTCGCATTGAGCAGTTCTTC.

The chain combines TRBV4-3 with TRBJ2-1; TRBD2 is a possible D gene (6 bases). This CDR3 region has 17 residues. V dropped 0 bases and J dropped 9 bases, with 21 bases sitting between them. Per the germline V gene, CDR1 is LGHNA and CDR2 is YSLEER. CDR3 residues: CASSQDLHGGSFFEQFF. The CDR3 region has the DNA TGCGCCAGCAGCCAAGATTTGCACGGGGGTTCCTTTTTTGAGCAGTTCTTC.

The V and J genes are TRBV12-1 and TRBJ2-3; whether TRBD1, the table's D call, matches the DNA was not checked. TRBV12-1 is listed as a pseudogene. The CDR3 length is 15 residues. This chain's CDR3 is CASSFVHRASDTQYF. As DNA, the CDR3 is TGTGCCAGCAGCTTTGTACACAGGGCGTCAGATACGCAGTATTTT.

The chain couples TRBV4-2 to TRBJ2-3, with 7 bases identical to TRBD2. This CDR3 is built from 16 residues. V was pared by 1 base and J by 4 bases, with 8 bases of the junction left unmatched. Germline V gene lookup returns CDR1 LGHNA and CDR2 YNFKEQ. The CDR3 spells CASSQGGSSGADTQYF. The CDR3 DNA reads TGTGCCAGCAGCCAAGGGGGGAGCAGCGGGGCAGATACGCAGTATTTT.

This clone was seen only once. The chain has TRBV10-3 and TRBJ2-3; 7 bases match TRBD2. Germline CDR1 ENHRY, CDR2 SYGVKD. J gave up 0 bases and V 7 bases, and 4 bases lay outside the gene matches. This CDR3 is built from 14 residues. Written as DNA, the CDR3 is TGTGCCATCAATGGGGGGGGAAGCACAGATACGCAGTATTTT. Translating it yields CAINGGGSTDTQYF.

The chain employs TRBV7-9 and TRBJ2-1, with TRBD2 matching over 14 bases. The V gene end was trimmed by 4 bases and the J gene end by 2 bases; junction bases not matched to a gene: 4. This CDR3 contains 17 residues. The germline V gene encodes CDR1 SEHNR and CDR2 FQNEAQ (reference sequence). CDR3 nucleotides: TGTGCCAGCAGCTCCAGACTAGCGGGGGGGCCCTACAATGAGCAGTTCTTC. Encoded protein: CASSSRLAGGPYNEQFF.

The chain uses TRBV3-1 (or the pseudogene TRBV3-2) and TRBJ2-7, with TRBD2 identical over 11 bases. CDR1 LGHDT and CDR2 YNNKEL come from the germline V gene (reference sequence). The J segment lost 3 bases and the V segment lost 0 bases, leaving 7 bases of the junction unmatched. CDR3 length equals 17 residues. CDR3 sequence: CASSQEATSGGYYEQYF. The CDR3 DNA is TGTGCCAGCAGCCAAGAAGCCACTAGCGGGGGCTACTACGAGCAGTACTTC.

The rearrangement uses TRBV5-1 and TRBJ1-1, with 10 bases fitting TRBD1. The V gene end was trimmed by 0 bases and the J gene end by 1 base; junction bases not matched to a gene: 6. CDR1 SGHRS and CDR2 YFSETQ come from the germline V gene. The CDR3 runs to 17 residues. CDR3 sequence: CASSLGQGAIGNTEAFF. The CDR3 bases are TGCGCCAGCAGCTTGGGACAGGGGGCAATTGGGAACACTGAAGCTTTCTTT.

The V and J genes are TRBV9 and TRBJ1-2, with D possibly matching TRBD1 (6 bases). Trimming removed 5 bases from V and 7 bases from J, with 18 bases in between. The V gene's germline CDR1 is SGDLS and CDR2 YYNGEE. The CDR3 loop spans 14 amino acids. The CDR3 sequence: CASSIEGQSFGYTF. Written as DNA, the CDR3 is TGTGCCAGCAGTATTGAAGGACAGTCGTTTGGCTACACCTTC.

Remarks on this clone: At the DNA level, this CDR3 is encoded by other sequences in the same sample as well. The rearrangement uses TRBV18 and TRBJ1-1; 9 nucleotides line up with TRBD1. Per the germline V gene, CDR1 is KGHSH and CDR2 is LQKENI. This CDR3 region has 13 residues. V dropped 3 bases and J dropped 5; count of bases not matched to a gene: 1. The CDR3 nucleotides are TGTGCCAGCTCACCGACAGGGGGAACTGAAGCTTTCTTT. Amino acid sequence: CASSPTGGTEAFF.

This chain joins TRBV27 and TRBJ1-5, with 8 bases that match TRBD1. J lost 6 bases, V lost 5 bases, and 12 bases had no gene match. The length of the CDR3 is 16 residues. Per germline, CDR1 MNHEY and CDR2 SMNVEV (reference sequence). CDR3 sequence reads: CASSPWTGSNTQPQHF. The CDR3 region has the DNA TGTGCCAGCAGTCCGTGGACAGGGTCGAATACTCAGCCCCAGCATTTT.

CDR3 nucleotide sequence: TGTGCCAGCAGCCAAGAACTGTCAGGGCTGGGTAATGAAAAACTGTTTTTT. Translating it yields CASSQELSGLGNEKLFF. This chain connects TRBV4-2 to TRBJ1-4, with a weak D call TRBD1 (5 bases). The CDR3 spans 17 residues. Germline V gene data show CDR1 as LGHNA and CDR2 as YNFKEQ. The V gene lost 0 bases and the J gene lost 4 bases, with 15 bases spanning the gap.

The chain employs TRBV20-1 and TRBJ2-3; 8 nucleotides agree with TRBD1. V dropped 3 bases and J dropped 1; count of bases not matched to a gene: 6. This CDR3 is 15 amino acids long. The germline V gene encodes CDR1 DFQATT and CDR2 SNEGSKA (reference sequence). The CDR3 DNA follows: TGCAGTGCTAGTTCTCAGGGGGCCGGCACAGATACGCAGTATTTT. This sequence encodes CSASSQGAGTDTQYF.

This clone was picked up many times. The rearrangement links TRBV27 to TRBJ2-7; 10 bases line up with TRBD1. With V trimmed by 5 bases and J by 3 bases, 13 bases remained unmatched. Germline CDR1 reads MNHEY; CDR2 reads SMNVEV (reference sequence). The CDR3 consists of 17 residues. The CDR3 region is CASSLTRGTGDIYEQYF. DNA of the CDR3: TGTGCCAGCAGTCTAACCCGCGGGACAGGGGATATCTACGAGCAGTACTTC.

V is TRBV15 and J is TRBJ1-1, with 12 bases fitting TRBD1. Losses at the gene ends were 4 bases for V and 4 bases for J; bases not matched to a gene: 16. Germline CDR1 and CDR2: LNHNV and YYDKDF (reference sequence). The CDR3 is made up of 19 amino acids. DNA for the CDR3: TGTGCCACCAGCATATGGGCCGGGACAGGGGGCGGTTGGACCACTGAAGCTTTCTTT. Its translation is CATSIWAGTGGGWTTEAFF.

The genes are TRBV19 and TRBJ1-5; 7 bases align to TRBD1. The CDR3 has 15 residues. V gave up 7 bases and J gave up 4 bases; unmatched junction bases: 10. Germline values: CDR1 LNHDA, CDR2 SQIVND (reference sequence). The CDR3 DNA reads TGTGCCAGTAACACTGACAGGGTTTCTAATCAGCCCCAGCATTTT. It translates to CASNTDRVSNQPQHF.

V and J are TRBV23-1 and TRBJ2-7; the D gene is possibly TRBD2 (6 bases). TRBV23-1 is filed as an ORF, its function uncertain. CDR3 length: 18 residues. Between the trimmed V and J ends, which lost 4 bases and 2 bases, there was a span of 24 bases. The CDR3 region is CASSRRTAGLSTTYEQYF. The CDR3 nucleotides are TGCGCCAGCAGTCGCCGTACGGCGGGGCTTTCGACTACCTACGAGCAGTACTTC.

The chain carries TRBV6-5 and TRBJ1-2; D gene uncertain. The V gene's germline CDR1 is MNHEY and CDR2 SVGAGI. The CDR3 contains 15 residues. V was trimmed by 8 bases and J by 0 bases, leaving 16 bases between them. CDR3 nucleotide sequence: TGTGCCAGCCGTACACCGGGGATAGCTAACTATGGCTACACCTTC. Translated, it gives CASRTPGIANYGYTF.

V is TRBV12-3 or TRBV12-4 and J is TRBJ2-3; weak D call: TRBD1 (6 bases). V lost 1 base and J 9 bases, leaving 11 bases between the germline ends. The CDR3 is 13 residues long. The CDR3 nucleotides are TGTGCCAGCAGTTTAGGGACAGCCAGCACGCAGTATTTT. Encoded protein: CASSLGTASTQYF.